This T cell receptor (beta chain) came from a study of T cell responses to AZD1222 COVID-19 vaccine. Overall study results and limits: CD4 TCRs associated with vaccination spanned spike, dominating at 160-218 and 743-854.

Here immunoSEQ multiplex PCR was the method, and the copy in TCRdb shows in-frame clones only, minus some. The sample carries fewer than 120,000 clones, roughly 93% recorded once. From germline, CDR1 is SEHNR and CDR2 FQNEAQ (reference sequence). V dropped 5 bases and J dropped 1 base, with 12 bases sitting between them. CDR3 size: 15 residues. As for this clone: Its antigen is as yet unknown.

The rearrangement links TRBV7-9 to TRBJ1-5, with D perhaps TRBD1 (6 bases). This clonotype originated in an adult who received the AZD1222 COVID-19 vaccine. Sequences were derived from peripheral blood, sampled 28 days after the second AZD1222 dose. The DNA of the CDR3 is TGTGCCAGCAGCAGACAGGCCGGCAGCAATCAGCCCCAGCATTTT. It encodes CASSRQAGSNQPQHF.